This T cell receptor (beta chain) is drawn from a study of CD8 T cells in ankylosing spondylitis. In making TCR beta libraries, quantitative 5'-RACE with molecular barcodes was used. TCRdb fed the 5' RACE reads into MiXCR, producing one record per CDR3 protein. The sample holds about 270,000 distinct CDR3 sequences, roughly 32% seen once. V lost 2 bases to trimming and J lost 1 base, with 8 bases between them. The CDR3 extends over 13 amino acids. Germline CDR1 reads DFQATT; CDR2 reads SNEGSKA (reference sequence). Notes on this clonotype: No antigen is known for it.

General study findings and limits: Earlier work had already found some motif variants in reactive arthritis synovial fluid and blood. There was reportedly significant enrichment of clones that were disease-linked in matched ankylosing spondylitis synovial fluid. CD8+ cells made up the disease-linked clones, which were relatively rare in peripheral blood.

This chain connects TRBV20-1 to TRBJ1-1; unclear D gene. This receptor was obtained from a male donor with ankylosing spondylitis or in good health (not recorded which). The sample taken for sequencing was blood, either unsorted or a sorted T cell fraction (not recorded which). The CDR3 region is CSARPETNTEAFF. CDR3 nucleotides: TGCAGTGCTAGACCAGAAACGAACACTGAAGCTTTCTTT.